Below are 12 T cell receptor beta chains sequenced from a single sample in a study of T cell responses to AZD1222 COVID-19 vaccine. Some clones are missing from TCRdb's copy, which holds only in-frame ones; the method was immunoSEQ multiplex PCR. The sample lists approximately 160,000 clones; approximately 90% were seen once. Material: peripheral blood, obtained on day 0 of AZD1222 vaccination. These TCRs come from an adult in good health.

The J gene is TRBJ2-1, the V gene TRBV4-2; no clear D. The CDR3 is made up of 15 amino acids. With 0 bases removed from V and 0 bases from J, the gap between germline ends came to 6 bases. CDR1 LGHNA and CDR2 YNFKEQ come from the germline V gene. CDR3 sequence: CASSQDRVSYNEQFF. CDR3 sequence (DNA): TGTGCCAGCAGCCAAGACCGGGTCTCCTACAATGAGCAGTTCTTC.

This rearrangement joins TRBV7-3 to TRBJ2-2; D is unclear. Between the trimmed V and J ends, which lost 0 bases and 0 bases, there was a span of 11 bases. CDR3 length: 17 residues. The germline V gene has CDR1 SGHTA and CDR2 FQGTGA. Written as DNA, the CDR3 is TGTGCCAGCAGCTTAACTAATTCGGCGGCGAACACCGGGGAGCTGTTTTTT. This gives the protein CASSLTNSAANTGELFF.

The chain joins TRBV7-2 to TRBJ2-6; 9 positions agree with TRBD1. The trim removed 4 bases at V and 0 bases at J, leaving 4 bases unmatched. The CDR3 loop spans 17 amino acids. The germline CDR1 and CDR2 sequences are SGHTA and FQGNSA. CDR3 in DNA: TGTGCCAGCAGCTCACCGGGACAGGGCTCTGGGGCCAACGTCCTGACTTTC. This translates into CASSSPGQGSGANVLTF.

The rearrangement joins TRBV28 to TRBJ1-5; D is unresolved. Germline CDR1 reads MDHEN; CDR2 reads SYDVKM. The CDR3 loop spans 14 amino acids. The germline V and J ends were trimmed by 4 bases and 3 bases, with 10 bases remaining between them. The CDR3 here is CASSSHRYNQPQHF. The CDR3 DNA is TGTGCCAGCAGTTCCCACAGATACAATCAGCCCCAGCATTTT.

This chain uses TRBV28 with TRBJ2-1; D not certain. The germline CDR1 and CDR2 sequences are MDHEN and SYDVKM. CDR3 length equals 16 residues. The V end was cut by 4 bases, the J end by 5 bases, with 18 bases between. The chain's CDR3 is CASSSPSRVVDNEQFF. The CDR3 nucleotides read TGTGCCAGCAGTTCCCCCTCCCGGGTGGTGGACAATGAGCAGTTCTTC.

The rearrangement joins TRBV28 to TRBJ1-1; D gene ambiguous. Trimming shortened V by 3 bases and J by 0 bases, and 14 bases separated the two germline ends. CDR3 size: 16 residues. CDR1 and CDR2 (germline): MDHEN, SYDVKM. The CDR3, as DNA: TGTGCCAGCAGTTTCGGATCCGGGGAAATGAACACTGAAGCTTTCTTT. Encoded protein: CASSFGSGEMNTEAFF.

The chain combines TRBV7-2 with TRBJ2-7; 10 bases line up with TRBD2. This CDR3 comprises 15 residues. Losses at the gene ends were 5 bases for V and 6 bases for J; bases not matched to a gene: 10. Germline CDR1 and CDR2: SGHTA and FQGNSA. CDR3 protein: CASSPASGGWVEQYF. CDR3 DNA: TGTGCCAGCAGCCCCGCTAGCGGGGGTTGGGTCGAGCAGTACTTC.

This chain links TRBV11-2 with TRBJ1-3, with unresolved D. The V end lost 0 bases, the J end lost 4 bases, and 10 bases lay between the germline ends. This CDR3 is built from 15 residues. Germline V CDR1 and CDR2: SGHAT, FQNNGV. Written as DNA, the CDR3 is TGTGCCAGCAGCTTAGAAGAGCGTTGGGGAAACACCATATATTTT. This gives the protein CASSLEERWGNTIYF.

V usage is TRBV28 and J usage is TRBJ1-1; TRBD1 might be the D (6 bases). CDR1 is MDHEN and CDR2 is SYDVKM in the germline V gene. The V end was cut by 6 bases, the J end by 6 bases, with 14 bases between. The CDR3 has 13 residues. CDR3 DNA: TGTGCCAGCAGGTACACCAGGGGAGCTGAAGCTTTCTTT. Residues: CASRYTRGAEAFF. The complete variable domain, with remaining parts taken from reference TRBV28 and TRBJ1-1, reads DVKVTQSSRYLVKRTGEKVFLECVQDMDHENMFWYRQDPGLGLRLIYFSYDVKMKEKGDIPEGYSVSREKKERFSLILESASTNQTSMYLCASRYTRGAEAFFGQGTRLTVV.

This chain connects TRBV29-1 to TRBJ1-3; TRBD1 is a possible D gene (5 bases). Trimming removed 6 bases from V and 0 bases from J, with 12 bases in between. Germline values: CDR1 SQVTM, CDR2 ANQGSEA. The CDR3 extends over 14 amino acids. Here the CDR3 DNA reads TGCAGCGTCCTCCTGGGGGGCTCTGGAAACACCATATATTTT. Translated, it gives CSVLLGGSGNTIYF.

J is TRBJ1-2 and V is TRBV5-1; D is ambiguous. Germline-derived CDR1 and CDR2 are SGHRS and YFSETQ. This CDR3 contains 12 residues. The germline V and J ends were trimmed by 0 bases and 5 bases, with 5 bases remaining between them. CDR3 protein: CASSLDAYGYTF. Here the CDR3 DNA reads TGCGCCAGCAGCTTGGACGCGTATGGCTACACCTTC.

This clone has a single count. The chain is built from TRBV6-5 and TRBJ2-4; TRBD1 matches 9 bases. The CDR3 contains 15 residues. CDR1 is MNHEY, CDR2 SVGAGI, per germline. Trimming removed 0 bases from V and 8 bases from J; junction bases left unmatched: 5. The CDR3 is CASSYSRDRADIQYF. DNA of the CDR3: TGTGCCAGCAGTTACTCGAGGGACAGGGCAGACATTCAGTACTTC.